This entry concerns a single TCR beta chain. Germline CDR1 and CDR2: LGHDT and YNNKEL (reference sequence). V was cut by 1 base and J by 8 bases, with 17 bases left in between. The CDR3 totals 15 residues. As processed by the authors: Quantification of nucleated cells was approximated via reference gene primer amplification. Here immunoSEQ multiplex PCR was the method, and the copy in TCRdb shows in-frame clones only, minus some. The V and J calls and the clone size are those of that table, but D and trimming were determined from the DNA. The table records 210,000 or so clones, 86% of them present only once. This record comes from a study of blood T cell repertoires in COVID-19. The overall study: Specimens from acute and convalescent COVID-19 originated in the United States, Italy and Spain. Sources were T cells, B-cell-depleted T cells, or PBMCs; the material itself was cDNA or gDNA.

This rearrangement joins TRBV3-1 (or the pseudogene TRBV3-2) to TRBJ1-2; D may be TRBD1 (5 bases). Sequenced input: peripheral blood. This clonotype originated in a woman in her forties or fifties with acute or convalescent COVID-19. CDR3 in amino acids: CASSQAVGAGSGYTF. The CDR3 region has the DNA TGTGCCAGCAGCCAAGCGGTTGGGGCAGGGTCCGGCTACACCTTC.